Listed below are T cell receptor beta chains from one sample, sequenced in a study of shared clonotypes between healthy human individuals. Clones were sequenced by immunoSEQ multiplex PCR, and TCRdb holds only the in-frame ones, with some missing. The table records about 2.2 million clones, roughly 95% of them present only once. Sequenced material: naive CD8+ T cells from PBMCs. These receptors came from a man between 18 and 29 years old in good health. Some clones in this sample may be carry-over from other donors' samples. Both conserved end residues are part of each CDR3. The D gene is left open where the match is weak. For some rows the clone size is stated as once, few or many, or as a class when expanded; others skip it.

v_call	j_call	cdr3_length	clone_size	d_call	cdr3_aa	cdr3_nt
TRBV28	TRBJ1-5	15	few	NA	CASSLKEGGNQPQHF	TGTGCCAGCAGTTTGAAGGAGGGGGGAAATCAGCCCCAGCATTTT
TRBV6-5	TRBJ2-1	15	NA	NA	CASSYSRAPYNEQFF	TGTGCCAGCAGTTATTCGCGGGCCCCGTACAATGAGCAGTTCTTC
TRBV5-1	TRBJ2-7	15	NA	NA	CASSPRDSQYYEQYF	TGCGCCAGCAGCCCCAGGGACTCCCAGTATTACGAGCAGTACTTC
TRBV25-1	TRBJ2-7	14	NA	NA	CASSEQGRSYEQYF	TGTGCCAGCAGTGAACAGGGAAGGTCCTACGAGCAGTACTTC
TRBV19	TRBJ2-7	13	NA	TRBD1	CASSLGTDYEQYF	TGTGCCAGTAGCCTCGGGACAGACTACGAGCAGTACTTC
TRBV5-4	TRBJ1-4	13	NA	NA	CASSLRGYEKLFF	TGTGCCAGCAGCTTACGGGGATATGAAAAACTGTTTTTT
TRBV6-1	TRBJ2-7	11	once	NA	CASRGTPEQYF	TGTGCCAGCAGGGGGACCCCCGAGCAGTACTTC
TRBV7-8	TRBJ1-1	16	NA	NA	CASSLVYRTANTEAFF	TGTGCCAGCAGCTTAGTTTATCGGACAGCGAACACTGAAGCTTTCTTT
TRBV27	TRBJ1-1	14	once	NA	CASSFFRGNTEAFF	TGTGCCAGCAGTTTTTTTAGGGGGAACACTGAAGCTTTCTTT
TRBV29-1	TRBJ1-2	14	NA	TRBD1	CSPCRWTGMEGYTF	TGCAGCCCATGCCGTTGGACAGGGATGGAAGGCTACACCTTC
TRBV29-1	TRBJ1-2	14	once	TRBD1	CSVEGDRDNYGYTF	TGCAGCGTTGAAGGGGACAGGGACAACTATGGCTACACCTTC
TRBV7-9	TRBJ2-7	15	NA	NA	CASSLVTVPSHEQYF	TGTGCCAGCAGCTTAGTTACAGTCCCTTCCCACGAGCAGTACTTC
TRBV9	TRBJ1-3	15	NA	NA	CASSVEHQRGNTIYF	TGTGCCAGCAGCGTCGAACATCAACGCGGGAACACCATATATTTT
TRBV19	TRBJ2-7	15	NA	TRBD2	CASSIPAGGTYEQYF	TGTGCCAGTAGTATTCCAGCGGGAGGAACCTACGAGCAGTACTTC
TRBV19	TRBJ2-7	15	NA	TRBD2	CASSISASGIYEQYF	TGTGCCAGTAGTATATCCGCTAGCGGGATTTACGAGCAGTACTTC
TRBV19	TRBJ2-7	15	NA	TRBD2	CASSLSGRGTYEQYF	TGTGCCAGTAGCCTAAGCGGGAGGGGAACCTACGAGCAGTACTTC
TRBV5-6	TRBJ2-5	17	NA	TRBD2	CASSWRLAPLYQETQYF	TGTGCCAGCAGCTGGCGACTAGCGCCCTTGTACCAAGAGACCCAGTACTTC
TRBV19	TRBJ2-2	15	NA	NA	CASKLGWLDTGELFF	TGTGCCAGTAAATTGGGGTGGTTGGACACCGGGGAGCTGTTTTTT
TRBV9	TRBJ2-7	15	NA	TRBD1	CASSPPGQSSYEQYF	TGTGCCAGCAGCCCACCGGGACAGAGCTCCTACGAGCAGTACTTC
TRBV6-4	TRBJ1-1	12	NA	NA	CASSDSSREAFF	TGTGCCAGCAGTGACTCGAGCAGGGAAGCTTTCTTT
TRBV30	TRBJ2-7	14	NA	TRBD1	CAWSVRTGSYEQYF	TGTGCCTGGAGTGTACGGACAGGGTCCTACGAGCAGTACTTC
TRBV6-4	TRBJ2-1	14	NA	TRBD2	CASSEAAGVYEQFF	TGTGCCAGCAGTGAGGCGGCGGGAGTGTATGAGCAGTTCTTC
TRBV29-1	TRBJ1-4	15	NA	TRBD1	CSVYIPTGPNEKLFF	TGCAGCGTCTATATACCGACAGGGCCTAATGAAAAACTGTTTTTT
TRBV28	TRBJ2-3	14	NA	NA	CASSAGATTDTQYF	TGTGCCAGCAGCGCTGGGGCCACCACAGATACGCAGTATTTT